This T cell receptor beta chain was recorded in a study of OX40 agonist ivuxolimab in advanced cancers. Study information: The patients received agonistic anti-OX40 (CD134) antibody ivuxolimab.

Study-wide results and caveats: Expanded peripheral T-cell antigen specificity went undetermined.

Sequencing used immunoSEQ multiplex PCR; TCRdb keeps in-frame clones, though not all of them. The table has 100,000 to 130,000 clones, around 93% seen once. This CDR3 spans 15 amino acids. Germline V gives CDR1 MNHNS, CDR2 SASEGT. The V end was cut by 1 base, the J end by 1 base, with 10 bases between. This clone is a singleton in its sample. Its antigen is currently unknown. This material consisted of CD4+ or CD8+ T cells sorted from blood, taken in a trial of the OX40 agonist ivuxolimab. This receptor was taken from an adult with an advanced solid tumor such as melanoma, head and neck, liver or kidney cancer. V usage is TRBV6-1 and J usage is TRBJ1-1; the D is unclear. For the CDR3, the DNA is TGTGCCAGCAGTGAAGGGTGGGTTACGAACACTGAAGCTTTCTTT. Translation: CASSEGWVTNTEAFF.